The 6 T cell receptor beta chains below come from one sample, sequenced in a study of shared clonotypes between healthy human individuals. Only in-frame clones appear in the TCRdb table, and some are missing; sequencing was by immunoSEQ multiplex PCR. This table holds approximately 640,000 clones, 90% found once. Sequenced input: memory CD8+ T cells from PBMCs. Regarding subset: CD45RO+ cells pooled with CCR7-negative TemRA cells. The receptor set was obtained from a man aged 18 to 35 in good health. Some clones in this sample may be carry-over from other donors' samples.

This chain joins TRBV5-4 and TRBJ1-6, with 8 bases matching TRBD1. The germline gives CDR1 SGHNT, CDR2 YYREEE (reference sequence). The CDR3 loop spans 15 amino acids. Losses at the gene ends were 3 bases for V and 10 bases for J; bases not matched to a gene: 9. CDR3 loop: CASSYQGAGNSPLHF. The CDR3 DNA reads TGTGCCAGCAGCTACCAGGGGGCGGGAAACTCACCCCTCCACTTT.

The CDR3 sequence: CASSEGSGGRTDTQYF. DNA for the CDR3: TGTGCCAGCAGTGAAGGTTCAGGGGGCCGCACAGATACGCAGTATTTT. The chain has TRBV2 and TRBJ2-3, with 8 bases lining up with TRBD1. Germline assignment: CDR1 SNHLY and CDR2 FYNNEI. The CDR3 is 16 residues long. V lost 1 base, J lost 1 base, and 4 bases stayed unmatched.

The table lists this clone with a count of one. V gene TRBV7-6 combines with J gene TRBJ1-2; the match to TRBD1 covers 10 bases. With V trimmed by 4 bases and J by 7 bases, 9 bases remained unmatched. The V gene's germline CDR1 is SGHVS and CDR2 FNYEAQ. The CDR3 has 15 amino acids. Here the CDR3 reads CASSSPGTGASGYTF. CDR3 DNA: TGTGCCAGCAGCTCACCCGGGACAGGGGCTAGTGGCTACACCTTC.

The chain recombines TRBV11-2 with TRBJ2-7; TRBD1 matches at 8 bases. The CDR3 extends over 13 amino acids. CDR1 SGHAT and CDR2 FQNNGV come from the germline V gene. V lost 2 bases, J lost 6 bases, and 3 bases stayed unmatched. The CDR3 reads CASSLRTGLEQYF. CDR3 coding DNA: TGTGCCAGCAGCTTACGGACAGGGCTCGAGCAGTACTTC.

This CDR3 is CASSFIGPAYTSNTEAFF. Written as DNA, the CDR3 is TGTGCCAGCAGCTTTATTGGCCCTGCTTACACTTCGAACACTGAAGCTTTCTTT. The V gene is TRBV7-2, the J gene TRBJ1-1; no clear D. The length of the CDR3 is 18 residues. Deletions cut 3 bases from V and 1 base from J, with 21 bases between. CDR1 SGHTA and CDR2 FQGNSA come from the germline V gene.

The rearrangement joins TRBV5-6 to TRBJ2-2; no definite D call. Trimming took 5 bases from V and 6 from J, leaving 8 bases between them. This CDR3 contains 12 residues. Germline V gene sequence: CDR1 SGHDT, CDR2 YYEEEE. The CDR3 bases are TGTGCCAGCAGTAAGCCTGCCGGGGAGCTGTTTTTT. It encodes CASSKPAGELFF.